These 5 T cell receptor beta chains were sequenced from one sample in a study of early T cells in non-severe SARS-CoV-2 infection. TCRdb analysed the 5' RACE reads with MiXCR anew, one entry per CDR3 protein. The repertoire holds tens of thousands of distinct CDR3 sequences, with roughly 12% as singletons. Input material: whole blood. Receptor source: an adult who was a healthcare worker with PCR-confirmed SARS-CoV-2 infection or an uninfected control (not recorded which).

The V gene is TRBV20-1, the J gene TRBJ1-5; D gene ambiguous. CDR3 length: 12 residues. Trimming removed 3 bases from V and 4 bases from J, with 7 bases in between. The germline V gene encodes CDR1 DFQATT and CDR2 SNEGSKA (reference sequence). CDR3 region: CSASPWNQPQHF. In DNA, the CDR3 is TGCAGTGCTAGCCCCTGGAATCAGCCCCAGCATTTT.

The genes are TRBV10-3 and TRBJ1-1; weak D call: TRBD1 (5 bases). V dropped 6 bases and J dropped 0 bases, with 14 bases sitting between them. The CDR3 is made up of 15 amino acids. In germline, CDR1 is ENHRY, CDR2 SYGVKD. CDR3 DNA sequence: TGTGCCATCAGGCAGGGCAGCTTCCTGAACACTGAAGCTTTCTTT. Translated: CAIRQGSFLNTEAFF.

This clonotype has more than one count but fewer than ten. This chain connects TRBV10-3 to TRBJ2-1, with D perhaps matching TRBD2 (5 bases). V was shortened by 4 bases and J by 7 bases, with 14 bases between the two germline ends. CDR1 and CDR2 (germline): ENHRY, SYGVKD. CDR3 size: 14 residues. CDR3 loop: CAISGGLSENEQFF. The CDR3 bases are TGTGCCATCAGTGGTGGACTTTCAGAGAATGAGCAGTTCTTC.

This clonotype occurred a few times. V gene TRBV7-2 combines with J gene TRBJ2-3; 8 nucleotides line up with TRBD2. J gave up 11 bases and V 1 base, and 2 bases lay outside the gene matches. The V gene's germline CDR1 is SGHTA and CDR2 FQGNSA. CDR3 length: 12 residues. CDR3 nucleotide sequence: TGTGCCAGCAGCTTAGGGCGGGAGGTGCAGTATTTT. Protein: CASSLGREVQYF. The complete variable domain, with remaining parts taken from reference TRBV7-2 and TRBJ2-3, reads GAGVSQSPSNKVTEKGKDVELRCDPISGHTALYWYRQSLGQGLEFLIYFQGNSAPDKSGLPSDRFSAERTGGSVSTLTIQRTQQEDSAVYLCASSLGREVQYFGPGTRLTVL.

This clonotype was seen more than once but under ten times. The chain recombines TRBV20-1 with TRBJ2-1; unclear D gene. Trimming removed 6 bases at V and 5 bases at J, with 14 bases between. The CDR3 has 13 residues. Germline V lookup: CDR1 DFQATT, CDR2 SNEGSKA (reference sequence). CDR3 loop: CSALPGLNNEQFF. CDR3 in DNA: TGCAGTGCCCTACCGGGCCTGAACAATGAGCAGTTCTTC.